This TCR beta chain was identified in a study of CD8 T cells in ankylosing spondylitis. In its sample, this clonotype was seen a few times. Its cognate antigen is unknown. Study results and caveats: Characteristic, it appeared, of ankylosing spondylitis blood was a TCR beta motif of several highly homologous variants. Earlier literature documents some of the motif variants in reactive arthritis synovial fluid and blood.

TCRdb used MiXCR to reprocess the 5' RACE reads, holding one entry per CDR3 protein. The sample consists of fewer than 550,000 distinct CDR3 sequences, 5.3% of them appearing once. The germline V gene encodes CDR1 MNHEY and CDR2 SMNVEV (reference sequence). The germline V and J ends were trimmed by 1 base and 5 bases, with 18 bases remaining between them. The CDR3 length is 16 residues. The V gene is TRBV27, the J gene TRBJ2-7; possible D gene TRBD1, 6 bases. Sample: blood, either unsorted or a sorted T cell fraction (not recorded which). The source is a male donor with ankylosing spondylitis. CDR3 DNA: TGTGCCAGCAGTTTATATGGGGGCGGGTCCTTCCACGAGCAGTACTTC. Protein sequence: CASSLYGGGSFHEQYF.